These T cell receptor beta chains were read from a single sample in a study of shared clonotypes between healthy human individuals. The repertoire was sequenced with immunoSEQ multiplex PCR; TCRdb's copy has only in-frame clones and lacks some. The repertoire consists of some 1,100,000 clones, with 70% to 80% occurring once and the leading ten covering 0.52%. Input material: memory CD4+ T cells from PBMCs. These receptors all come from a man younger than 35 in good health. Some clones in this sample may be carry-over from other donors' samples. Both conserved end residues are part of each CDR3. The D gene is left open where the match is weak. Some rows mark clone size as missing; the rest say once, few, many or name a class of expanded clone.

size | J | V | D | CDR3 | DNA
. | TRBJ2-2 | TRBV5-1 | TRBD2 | CASRDDLRASGLTGELFF | TGCGCCAGCAGAGACGACCTGCGGGCTAGCGGCTTGACCGGGGAGCTGTTTTTT
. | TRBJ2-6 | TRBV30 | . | CACRGRSGSGANVLTF | TGTGCCTGCCGGGGGCGGAGTGGGTCTGGGGCCAACGTCCTGACTTTC
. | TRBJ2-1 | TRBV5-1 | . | CASRPVPRNEQFF | TGCGCCAGCAGACCCGTCCCGCGCAATGAGCAGTTCTTC
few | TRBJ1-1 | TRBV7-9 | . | CASSLGEASTEAFF | TGTGCCAGCAGCTTGGGGGAAGCGAGCACTGAAGCTTTCTTT
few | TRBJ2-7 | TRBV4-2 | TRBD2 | CASSQEIPRGDLRYEQYF | TGTGCCAGCAGCCAAGAGATTCCCCGGGGGGACTTGCGTTACGAGCAGTACTTC
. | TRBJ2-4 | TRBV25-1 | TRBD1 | CASSWTGAPGNIQYF | TGTGCCAGCAGCTGGACAGGGGCCCCCGGGAACATTCAGTACTTC
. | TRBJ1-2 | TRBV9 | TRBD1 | CASGGTGDYGYTF | TGTGCCAGCGGCGGGACAGGGGACTATGGCTACACCTTC
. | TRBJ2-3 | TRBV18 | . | CASSPSQLVSSTDTQYF | TGTGCCAGCTCACCAAGCCAACTAGTTTCTAGCACAGATACGCAGTATTTT
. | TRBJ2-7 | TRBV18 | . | CASSILGNYEQYF | TGTGCCAGCTCGATTCTAGGGAACTACGAGCAGTACTTC
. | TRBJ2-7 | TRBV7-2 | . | CASSLGQYEQYF | TGTGCCAGCAGCTTAGGCCAGTACGAGCAGTACTTC
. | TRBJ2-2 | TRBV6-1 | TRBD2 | CASSSGRATGELFF | TGTGCCAGCAGTAGCGGGAGGGCCACCGGGGAGCTGTTTTTT
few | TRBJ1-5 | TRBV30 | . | CAWSEGVRQPQHF | TGTGCCTGGAGTGAAGGGGTTAGGCAGCCCCAGCATTTT
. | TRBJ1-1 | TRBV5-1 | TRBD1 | CASSHGQGNTEAFF | TGCGCCAGCAGCCATGGACAGGGGAACACTGAAGCTTTCTTT
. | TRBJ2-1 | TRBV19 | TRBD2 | CASSGLAGGHNEQFF | TGTGCCAGTAGCGGGCTAGCGGGGGGGCACAATGAGCAGTTCTTC
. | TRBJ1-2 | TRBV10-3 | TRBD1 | CASSWTGEYGYTF | TGTGCCAGCAGCTGGACAGGGGAGTATGGCTACACCTTC